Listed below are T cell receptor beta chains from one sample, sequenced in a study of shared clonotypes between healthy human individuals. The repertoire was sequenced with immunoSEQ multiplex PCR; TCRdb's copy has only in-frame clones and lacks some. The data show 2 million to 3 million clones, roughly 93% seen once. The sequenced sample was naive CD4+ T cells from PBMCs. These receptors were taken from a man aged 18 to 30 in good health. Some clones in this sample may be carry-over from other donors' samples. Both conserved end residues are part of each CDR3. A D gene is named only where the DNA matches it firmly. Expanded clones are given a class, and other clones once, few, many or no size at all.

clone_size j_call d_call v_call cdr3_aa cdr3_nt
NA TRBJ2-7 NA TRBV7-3 CAKNEQYF TGTGCCAAGAACGAGCAGTACTTC
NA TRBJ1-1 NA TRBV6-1 CASSEVRDTEAFF TGTGCCAGCAGTGAAGTAAGGGACACTGAAGCTTTCTTT
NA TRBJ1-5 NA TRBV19 CASSETSVWAQHF TGTGCCAGTAGTGAAACGTCCGTCTGGGCCCAGCATTTT
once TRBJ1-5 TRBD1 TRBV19 CASSTGQLNQPQHF TGTGCCAGTAGTACGGGACAGCTTAATCAGCCCCAGCATTTT
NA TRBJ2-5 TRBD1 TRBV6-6 CASSYRSRGQETQYF TGTGCCAGCAGTTACCGGAGCAGGGGGCAAGAGACCCAGTACTTC
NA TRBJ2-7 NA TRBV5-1 CASSLLPNYEQYF TGCGCCAGCAGCTTGTTACCTAACTACGAGCAGTACTTC
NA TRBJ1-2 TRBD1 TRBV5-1 CASSPPGQVYGYTF TGCGCCAGCAGCCCCCCGGGACAGGTCTATGGCTACACCTTC
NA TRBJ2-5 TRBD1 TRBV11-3 CASSMQSGTGRETQYF TGTGCCAGCAGCATGCAATCCGGGACAGGGAGGGAGACCCAGTACTTC
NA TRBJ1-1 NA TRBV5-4 CASSFLDRNTEAFF TGTGCCAGCAGCTTTTTGGACAGGAACACTGAAGCTTTCTTT
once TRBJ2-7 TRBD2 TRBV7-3 CASSIQGTSGYEQYF TGTGCCAGCAGCATCCAAGGGACTAGCGGATACGAGCAGTACTTC
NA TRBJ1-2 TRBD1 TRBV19 CASSAGTGLNYGYTF TGTGCCAGTAGTGCCGGGACAGGGTTGAACTATGGCTACACCTTC
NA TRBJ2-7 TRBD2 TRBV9 CASSTGTILGQEQYF TGTGCCAGCAGCACCGGGACTATCTTGGGGCAGGAGCAGTACTTC
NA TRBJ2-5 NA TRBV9 CASSVGAVGQETQYF TGTGCCAGCAGCGTTGGAGCGGTTGGCCAAGAGACCCAGTACTTC
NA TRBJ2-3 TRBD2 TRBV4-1 CASSQGTSGFGTDTQYF TGCGCCAGCAGCCAAGGGACTAGTGGGTTCGGCACAGATACGCAGTATTTT
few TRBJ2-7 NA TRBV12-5 CASGLGGDDEQYF TGTGCTAGTGGTTTGGGAGGGGACGACGAGCAGTACTTC
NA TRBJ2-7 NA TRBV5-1 CASRTVPGTYEQYF TGCGCCAGCAGAACAGTCCCGGGTACCTACGAGCAGTACTTC
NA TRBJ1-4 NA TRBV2 CASAQPTRGSEKLFF TGTGCCAGCGCCCAGCCTACAAGAGGAAGTGAAAAACTGTTTTTT
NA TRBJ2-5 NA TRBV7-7 CASSLSYSTQETQYF TGTGCCAGCAGCTTATCCTACTCAACCCAAGAGACCCAGTACTTC
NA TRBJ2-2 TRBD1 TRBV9 CASSVEGQVSGELFF TGTGCCAGCAGCGTAGAAGGACAGGTAAGCGGGGAGCTGTTTTTT
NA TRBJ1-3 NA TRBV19 CASRHVGQTSSGNTIYF TGTGCCAGTAGGCACGTAGGACAGACCAGCTCTGGAAACACCATATATTTT
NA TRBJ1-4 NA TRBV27 CASRYASGGGNEKLFF TGTGCCAGCAGATACGCCTCAGGAGGTGGGAATGAAAAACTGTTTTTT
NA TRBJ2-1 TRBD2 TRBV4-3 CASSQVTTSGRGSEQFF TGCGCCAGCAGCCAAGTAACCACTAGCGGGAGGGGGAGTGAGCAGTTCTTC
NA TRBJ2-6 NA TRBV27 CASTRVGTGANVLTF TGTGCCAGCACTAGGGTGGGCACTGGGGCCAACGTCCTGACTTTC
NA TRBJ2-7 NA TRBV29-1 CSVLAGPGEYF TGCAGCGTCTTAGCGGGTCCAGGGGAGTACTTC
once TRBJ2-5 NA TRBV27 CASSLSGSQETQYF TGTGCCAGCAGTTTATCCGGGTCGCAAGAGACCCAGTACTTC
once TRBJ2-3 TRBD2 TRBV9 CASSPKGAPSGSFTDTQYF TGTGCCAGCAGCCCCAAGGGGGCACCTAGCGGGAGTTTTACAGATACGCAGTATTTT
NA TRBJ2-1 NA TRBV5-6 CASSLFPGLNNEQFF TGTGCCAGCAGCTTGTTTCCGGGACTTAACAATGAGCAGTTCTTC
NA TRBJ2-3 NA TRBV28 CASSPGGGALRTDTQYF TGTGCCAGCAGCCCCGGGGGAGGCGCACTACGCACAGATACGCAGTATTTT
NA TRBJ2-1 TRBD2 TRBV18 CASSPLPQSGTSPYNEQFF TGTGCCAGCTCACCACTCCCCCAATCCGGGACTAGCCCCTACAATGAGCAGTTCTTC
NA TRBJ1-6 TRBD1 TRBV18 CASSPTGSTDSPLHF TGTGCCAGCTCACCGACAGGGAGTACGGATTCACCCCTCCACTTT
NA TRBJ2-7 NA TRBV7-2 CASSSGLESEQYF TGTGCCAGCAGCTCGGGCCTAGAGAGCGAGCAGTACTTC
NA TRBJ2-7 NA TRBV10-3 CAISEGESGPYEQYF TGTGCCATCAGTGAGGGGGAGTCAGGTCCATACGAGCAGTACTTC
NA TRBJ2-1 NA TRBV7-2 CASSLARVEQFF TGTGCCAGCAGCTTAGCCCGGGTTGAGCAGTTCTTC
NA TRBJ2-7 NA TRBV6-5 CASSTDGTYEQYF TGTGCCAGCAGCACGGACGGGACCTACGAGCAGTACTTC
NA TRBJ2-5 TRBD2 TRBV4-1 CASSQGGLAGVRWETQYF TGCGCCAGCAGCCAGGGTGGACTAGCGGGAGTCCGGTGGGAGACCCAGTACTTC
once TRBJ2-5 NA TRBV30 CAWSVFGTRAGETQYF TGTGCCTGGAGTGTATTTGGGACTCGGGCAGGAGAGACCCAGTACTTC
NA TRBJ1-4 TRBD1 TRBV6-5 CASSLNRGGGEKLFF TGTGCCAGCAGCCTGAACAGGGGCGGAGGTGAAAAACTGTTTTTT
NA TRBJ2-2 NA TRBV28 CASSSFGANTGELFF TGTGCCAGCAGTTCGTTCGGGGCAAACACCGGGGAGCTGTTTTTT
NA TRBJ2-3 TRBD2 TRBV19 CASSRGRGTDTQYF TGTGCCAGTAGTCGGGGGAGGGGCACAGATACGCAGTATTTT
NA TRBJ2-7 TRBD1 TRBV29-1 CSFQSGGFSYEQYF TGCAGCTTTCAATCAGGGGGTTTCTCCTACGAGCAGTACTTC
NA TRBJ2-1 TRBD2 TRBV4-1 CASSLRTSGTINEQFF TGCGCCAGCAGCCTGAGGACTAGCGGGACTATCAATGAGCAGTTCTTC
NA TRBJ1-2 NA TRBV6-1 CASSEDVFYGYTF TGTGCCAGCAGTGAGGACGTGTTTTATGGCTACACCTTC
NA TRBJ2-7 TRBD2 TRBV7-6 CASSPLGVAGVSEQYF TGTGCCAGCAGCCCGCTCGGAGTAGCGGGAGTAAGCGAGCAGTACTTC
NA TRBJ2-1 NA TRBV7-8 CASSLALVRGLAVAAQFF TGTGCCAGCAGCTTAGCGCTGGTTCGGGGGCTAGCCGTTGCAGCGCAGTTCTTC
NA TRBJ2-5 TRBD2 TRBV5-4 CASSPGLAGHQETQYF TGTGCCAGCAGCCCCGGCCTAGCGGGCCACCAAGAGACCCAGTACTTC
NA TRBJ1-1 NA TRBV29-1 CSVALLLKNTEAFF TGCAGCGTTGCCCTTCTACTAAAGAACACTGAAGCTTTCTTT
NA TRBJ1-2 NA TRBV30 CAWGWATVSLEGYTF TGTGCCTGGGGGTGGGCCACGGTTTCCCTGGAGGGCTACACCTTC
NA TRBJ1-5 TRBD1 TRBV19 CASSTGTGTGNQPQHF TGTGCCAGTAGTACCGGGACAGGGACTGGCAATCAGCCCCAGCATTTT
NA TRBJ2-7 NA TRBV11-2 CASSSLNKARGTAGEQYF TGTGCCAGCAGCTCCCTAAATAAGGCCAGGGGGACAGCGGGGGAGCAGTACTTC
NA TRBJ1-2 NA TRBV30 CAWSVGAGYGYTF TGTGCCTGGAGTGTGGGGGCGGGGTATGGCTACACCTTC
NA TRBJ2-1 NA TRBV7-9 CASSPWSGGLEQFF TGTGCCAGCAGCCCCTGGTCGGGGGGCCTTGAGCAGTTCTTC
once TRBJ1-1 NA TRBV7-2 CASNRRSDAEAFF TGTGCCAGCAACCGTCGGTCAGACGCTGAAGCTTTCTTT
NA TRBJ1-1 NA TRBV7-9 CASSDGAFF TGTGCCAGCTCCGATGGGGCTTTCTTT
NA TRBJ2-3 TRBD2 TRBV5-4 CASSFRVAGSTDTQYF TGTGCCAGCAGCTTTCGGGTAGCGGGGAGCACAGATACGCAGTATTTT
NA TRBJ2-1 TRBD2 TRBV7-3 CASSSGLAGWLGDEQFF TGTGCCAGCAGCTCCGGACTAGCGGGATGGCTGGGCGATGAGCAGTTCTTC